A selection of T cell receptor beta chains follows, all from one sample in a study of blood T cell repertoires in COVID-19. Clones were sequenced by immunoSEQ multiplex PCR, and TCRdb holds only the in-frame ones, with some missing. Of under 250,000 clones listed, approximately 85% are singletons. Source material: PBMCs or T cells enriched from blood (not recorded which). The source of these receptors is a woman between 50 and 59 years old with acute COVID-19. CDR3s include the opening cysteine and the closing phenylalanine or tryptophan. A D gene is named only where the DNA matches it firmly. Size is omitted from some rows. Given values are once, few, many or a class for expanded clones.

D gene: TRBD2; V gene: TRBV7-3; J gene: TRBJ2-3; clone size: -; CDR3 DNA: TGTGCCAGCAGCTTCTCCCGGACTAGCGGGGGGCAGACAGATACGCAGTATTTT; CDR3 protein: CASSFSRTSGGQTDTQYF
D gene: TRBD1; V gene: TRBV13; J gene: TRBJ2-1; clone size: -; CDR3 DNA: TGTGCCAGCAGCCCCTCGGGACAGGGCTACAATGAGCAGTTCTTC; CDR3 protein: CASSPSGQGYNEQFF
D gene: TRBD2; V gene: TRBV5-8; J gene: TRBJ2-7; clone size: -; CDR3 DNA: TGTGCCAGCAGCCTGGGTACACTAGCGGGGGACTACGAGCAGTACTTC; CDR3 protein: CASSLGTLAGDYEQYF
D gene: -; V gene: TRBV7-3; J gene: TRBJ2-3; clone size: -; CDR3 DNA: TGTGCCAGCAGCTACCAAGGGAGCGTGACAGATACGCAGTATTTT; CDR3 protein: CASSYQGSVTDTQYF
D gene: -; V gene: TRBV30; J gene: TRBJ2-3; clone size: -; CDR3 DNA: TGTGCCTGGAGCCCAGGACTCTTGAGCACAGATACGCAGTATTTT; CDR3 protein: CAWSPGLLSTDTQYF
D gene: -; V gene: TRBV5-6; J gene: TRBJ2-7; clone size: -; CDR3 DNA: TGTGCCAGCAGCCCAGCCGGGATTACCTACGAGCAGTACTTC; CDR3 protein: CASSPAGITYEQYF
D gene: -; V gene: TRBV12-5; J gene: TRBJ1-1; clone size: -; CDR3 DNA: TGTGCTAGTGGTTCCCTCTACCCCACTGAAGCTTTCTTT; CDR3 protein: CASGSLYPTEAFF
D gene: -; V gene: TRBV6-5; J gene: TRBJ2-6; clone size: -; CDR3 DNA: TGTGCCAGCAGTTATGGTGGGGGCGCCGGGGCCAACGTCCTGACTTTC; CDR3 protein: CASSYGGGAGANVLTF
D gene: -; V gene: TRBV4-3; J gene: TRBJ1-4; clone size: once; CDR3 DNA: TGCGCCAGCAGCCAAGATCGTAGGCGGAGGGTGGGTGAAAAACTGTTTTTT; CDR3 protein: CASSQDRRRRVGEKLFF
D gene: TRBD2; V gene: TRBV6-5; J gene: TRBJ2-3; clone size: -; CDR3 DNA: TGTGCCAGCAGTTCCCTCGGGGGGGGAAGGGGTACGCAGTATTTT; CDR3 protein: CASSSLGGGRGTQYF
D gene: -; V gene: TRBV21-1; J gene: TRBJ1-5; clone size: -; CDR3 DNA: TGTGCCAGCAGCAAAGAGAGCCGAGGCCAGCCCCAGCATTTT; CDR3 protein: CASSKESRGQPQHF
D gene: TRBD1; V gene: TRBV19; J gene: TRBJ1-5; clone size: -; CDR3 DNA: TGTGCCAGAGGGTTAACAGGGGGCCGAAATCAGCCCCAGCATTTT; CDR3 protein: CARGLTGGRNQPQHF
D gene: -; V gene: TRBV19; J gene: TRBJ1-2; clone size: few; CDR3 DNA: TGTGCCCCAGGAAGACCCAACTATGGCTACACCTTC; CDR3 protein: CAPGRPNYGYTF
D gene: -; V gene: TRBV6-2/TRBV6-3; J gene: TRBJ1-1; clone size: -; CDR3 DNA: TGTGCCAGCAGTTTACAGGGAAGCGTGAACACTGAAGCTTTCTTT; CDR3 protein: CASSLQGSVNTEAFF
D gene: TRBD1; V gene: TRBV7-9; J gene: TRBJ2-7; clone size: -; CDR3 DNA: TGTGCCAGCAGCCGCCCGGACAGGGGGATCGAGCAGTACTTC; CDR3 protein: CASSRPDRGIEQYF
D gene: -; V gene: TRBV12-3/TRBV12-4; J gene: TRBJ1-2; clone size: -; CDR3 DNA: TGTGCCAGCCAACCGAGCTCTAACTATGGCTACACCTTC; CDR3 protein: CASQPSSNYGYTF
D gene: -; V gene: TRBV7-8; J gene: TRBJ1-2; clone size: -; CDR3 DNA: TGTGCCAGCAGCCCGGGAGTCTTCTACACCTTC; CDR3 protein: CASSPGVFYTF
D gene: TRBD1; V gene: TRBV27; J gene: TRBJ1-4; clone size: -; CDR3 DNA: TGTGCCAGCAGTTCGCTACCCCCGGACAGGGCAAATGAAAAACTGTTTTTT; CDR3 protein: CASSSLPPDRANEKLFF
D gene: -; V gene: TRBV9; J gene: TRBJ2-1; clone size: -; CDR3 DNA: TGTGCCAGCAGCGATCTAGACCCGGGGAATGAGCAGTTCTTC; CDR3 protein: CASSDLDPGNEQFF
D gene: TRBD1; V gene: TRBV6-5; J gene: TRBJ2-7; clone size: -; CDR3 DNA: TGTGCCAGCAGTCGAGGGACAGGGGGAACCTACGAGCAGTACTTC; CDR3 protein: CASSRGTGGTYEQYF
D gene: -; V gene: TRBV7-9; J gene: TRBJ2-7; clone size: once; CDR3 DNA: TGTGCCAGCCTCGGGAACGGAGCCTACGAGCAGTACTTC; CDR3 protein: CASLGNGAYEQYF
D gene: TRBD2; V gene: TRBV7-2; J gene: TRBJ2-1; clone size: -; CDR3 DNA: TGTGCCAGCAGCTTAAAGGGACTAGCGGGGATGAGAACGAATGAGCAGTTCTTC; CDR3 protein: CASSLKGLAGMRTNEQFF
D gene: -; V gene: TRBV7-9; J gene: TRBJ2-3; clone size: -; CDR3 DNA: TGTGCCAGCAGCGAACGAGCTCCTAGCACAGATACGCAGTATTTT; CDR3 protein: CASSERAPSTDTQYF
D gene: TRBD2; V gene: TRBV27; J gene: TRBJ2-1; clone size: -; CDR3 DNA: TGTGCCAGCAGTTCCTCCGGGACTAGCGGGGAAAGCTCCTACAATGAGCAGTTCTTC; CDR3 protein: CASSSSGTSGESSYNEQFF
D gene: TRBD1; V gene: TRBV29-1; J gene: TRBJ1-2; clone size: -; CDR3 DNA: TGCAGCGTTGGGGACAGGGGCAACTATGGCTACACCTTC; CDR3 protein: CSVGDRGNYGYTF
D gene: TRBD1; V gene: TRBV10-3; J gene: TRBJ1-2; clone size: -; CDR3 DNA: TGTGCCATCAGGAATACAGGGGGACGGGGCTACACCTTC; CDR3 protein: CAIRNTGGRGYTF
D gene: TRBD1; V gene: TRBV10-3; J gene: TRBJ1-2; clone size: few; CDR3 DNA: TGTGCCACAGGGACAGGGGCTCGGGACTATGGCTACACCTTC; CDR3 protein: CATGTGARDYGYTF
D gene: -; V gene: TRBV30; J gene: TRBJ1-6; clone size: -; CDR3 DNA: TGTGCCTGGAACGCAGGCCAGACGGATTCACCCCTCCACTTT; CDR3 protein: CAWNAGQTDSPLHF
D gene: -; V gene: TRBV6-6; J gene: TRBJ1-1; clone size: -; CDR3 DNA: TGTGCCACCGAGGGCACTGAAGCTTTCTTT; CDR3 protein: CATEGTEAFF
D gene: TRBD1; V gene: TRBV9; J gene: TRBJ2-1; clone size: -; CDR3 DNA: TGTGCCAGCAGCGTTAGGACAGGGGGCAACAATGAGCAGTTCTTC; CDR3 protein: CASSVRTGGNNEQFF
D gene: TRBD1; V gene: TRBV3-1/TRBV3-2; J gene: TRBJ1-2; clone size: -; CDR3 DNA: TGTGCCAGCAGCCGAAATGACAGGGTACTTTATGGCTACACCTTC; CDR3 protein: CASSRNDRVLYGYTF
D gene: -; V gene: TRBV7-9; J gene: TRBJ1-2; clone size: -; CDR3 DNA: TGTGCCAGCAGCGGTACCGGGACAAATGGCTACACCTTC; CDR3 protein: CASSGTGTNGYTF
D gene: -; V gene: TRBV6-5; J gene: TRBJ2-2; clone size: -; CDR3 DNA: TGTGCCAGCAGTTACTCGGGGGGGCTCGGGGAGCTGTTTTTT; CDR3 protein: CASSYSGGLGELFF
D gene: -; V gene: TRBV27; J gene: TRBJ2-1; clone size: -; CDR3 DNA: TGTGCCAGCATGCCCGGCTGGGGGGCCTACAATGAGCAGTTCTTC; CDR3 protein: CASMPGWGAYNEQFF
D gene: -; V gene: TRBV19; J gene: TRBJ1-2; clone size: -; CDR3 DNA: TGTGCCAGTAGTCCCATGGGCCATGGCTACACCTTC; CDR3 protein: CASSPMGHGYTF
D gene: -; V gene: TRBV30; J gene: TRBJ2-5; clone size: -; CDR3 DNA: TGTGCCTGGAGTGGAGGGTCAATCGGGCAAGAGACCCAGTACTTC; CDR3 protein: CAWSGGSIGQETQYF
D gene: -; V gene: TRBV5-4; J gene: TRBJ1-3; clone size: -; CDR3 DNA: TGTGCCAGCAGCTTGGACTTAAGCTCTGGAAACACCATATATTTT; CDR3 protein: CASSLDLSSGNTIYF
D gene: TRBD1; V gene: TRBV6-5; J gene: TRBJ2-6; clone size: -; CDR3 DNA: TGTGCCAGCAGTTACAGGGGGCGGTCTGGGGCCAACGTCCTGACTTTC; CDR3 protein: CASSYRGRSGANVLTF
D gene: -; V gene: TRBV7-9; J gene: TRBJ2-2; clone size: -; CDR3 DNA: TGTGCCAGCAGCGCCTCGGGGTTCACCGGGGAGCTGTTTTTT; CDR3 protein: CASSASGFTGELFF
D gene: TRBD1; V gene: TRBV19; J gene: TRBJ1-2; clone size: once; CDR3 DNA: TGTGCCAGTAGTCTAGGGACAGGGGCAAGGTATGGCTACACCTTC; CDR3 protein: CASSLGTGARYGYTF
D gene: TRBD1; V gene: TRBV5-1; J gene: TRBJ1-3; clone size: -; CDR3 DNA: TGCGCCAGCAGTAGGACAGGAGGAAACACCATATATTTT; CDR3 protein: CASSRTGGNTIYF
D gene: -; V gene: TRBV10-3; J gene: TRBJ1-3; clone size: -; CDR3 DNA: TGTGCCATCAGTGCCGGGTCTGGAAACACCATATATTTT; CDR3 protein: CAISAGSGNTIYF
D gene: -; V gene: TRBV12-3/TRBV12-4; J gene: TRBJ1-1; clone size: -; CDR3 DNA: TGTGCCAGCAGTATTAGGGGGATGGCTGAAGCTTTCTTT; CDR3 protein: CASSIRGMAEAFF
D gene: -; V gene: TRBV3-1/TRBV3-2; J gene: TRBJ1-2; clone size: -; CDR3 DNA: TGTGCCAGCACGGACAGCACTAACTATGGCTACACCTTC; CDR3 protein: CASTDSTNYGYTF
D gene: TRBD2; V gene: TRBV5-1; J gene: TRBJ2-3; clone size: -; CDR3 DNA: TGCGCCAGCAGCTTAGGCACCGGAGCGGGGGGGACTAGTGATACGCAGTATTTT; CDR3 protein: CASSLGTGAGGTSDTQYF
D gene: -; V gene: TRBV5-4; J gene: TRBJ2-3; clone size: once; CDR3 DNA: TGTGCCAGCAGCTTGGAACGGGGCACAGATACGCAGTATTTT; CDR3 protein: CASSLERGTDTQYF
D gene: TRBD1; V gene: TRBV4-2; J gene: TRBJ1-3; clone size: -; CDR3 DNA: TGTGCCAGCAGCCGGTCCGGGACAGGGGATAACACCATATATTTT; CDR3 protein: CASSRSGTGDNTIYF
D gene: TRBD1; V gene: TRBV7-2; J gene: TRBJ1-2; clone size: once; CDR3 DNA: TGTGCCAGCAGTCCCCAGGGGGCCCAGAGAGGCTATGGCTACACCTTC; CDR3 protein: CASSPQGAQRGYGYTF
D gene: TRBD2; V gene: TRBV7-3; J gene: TRBJ2-1; clone size: -; CDR3 DNA: TGTGCCAGCAGCTCTAGCGGGGGAGTAGATGAGCAGTTCTTC; CDR3 protein: CASSSSGGVDEQFF
D gene: -; V gene: TRBV11-2; J gene: TRBJ1-2; clone size: -; CDR3 DNA: TGTGCCAGCAGCTCCCAGGGAATGGATGGCTACACCTTC; CDR3 protein: CASSSQGMDGYTF
D gene: -; V gene: TRBV27; J gene: TRBJ1-1; clone size: -; CDR3 DNA: TGTGCCAGCAGACCCGACAGAGTGAACACTGAAGCTTTCTTT; CDR3 protein: CASRPDRVNTEAFF
D gene: TRBD1; V gene: TRBV27; J gene: TRBJ1-6; clone size: -; CDR3 DNA: TGTGCCAGCAGCTGGACAGGGTGGAATTCACCCCTCCACTTT; CDR3 protein: CASSWTGWNSPLHF
D gene: TRBD1; V gene: TRBV5-1; J gene: TRBJ2-3; clone size: -; CDR3 DNA: TGCGCCAGCAGCCCAACCGGGACAGGGGGTAAAGATACGCAGTATTTT; CDR3 protein: CASSPTGTGGKDTQYF